The rows below give T cell receptor beta chains drawn from one sample of a study of blood T cell repertoires in COVID-19. The assay was immunoSEQ multiplex PCR, and TCRdb's table has in-frame clones only and misses some. This table has about 200,000 clones, over 75% appearing once. Material: peripheral blood. The receptors were sampled from a human donor in a cohort sampled during active COVID-19. The CDR3 runs from the conserved cysteine through the conserved F or W. D genes are given only for firm matches. Size is omitted from some rows. Given values are once, few, many or a class for expanded clones.

clone_size,j_call,d_call,v_call,cdr3_nt,cdr3_aa
-,TRBJ2-3,TRBD2,TRBV29-1,TGCAGCGTTGACCGTCCCCGGACTAGCGGCACAGATACGCAGTATTTT,CSVDRPRTSGTDTQYF
-,TRBJ2-5,-,TRBV7-2,TGTGCCAGCAGTTACTCGGGAACACAAGAGACCCAGTACTTC,CASSYSGTQETQYF
many,TRBJ2-7,TRBD1,TRBV5-5,TGTGCCAGCTGCCGGGACAGGCCCTACGAGCAGTACTTC,CASCRDRPYEQYF
-,TRBJ1-2,-,TRBV7-8,TGTGCCAGCAGCCCCCCTGGGCAGTCCTATGGCTACACCTTC,CASSPPGQSYGYTF
-,TRBJ2-7,-,TRBV3-1/TRBV3-2,TGTGCCAGCAGCCGGGAAGGGAGTTCCGAGCAGTACTTC,CASSREGSSEQYF
-,TRBJ1-2,-,TRBV3-1/TRBV3-2,TGTGCCAGCAGCGGGGAGGGATTCCGTAGGAATGGCTACACCTTC,CASSGEGFRRNGYTF
-,TRBJ2-2,TRBD2,TRBV5-4,TGTGCCAGCAGACTAGAACTTCTAGCGGGAGCCGGGGAGCTGTTTTTT,CASRLELLAGAGELFF
-,TRBJ2-1,TRBD1,TRBV4-2,TGTGCCAGCAGCGCTCCGGGGACAGGGAGGAATGAGCAGTTCTTC,CASSAPGTGRNEQFF
once,TRBJ2-3,-,TRBV2,TGTGCCAGCAGTGAGCAGCGGGGCACAGATACGCAGTATTTT,CASSEQRGTDTQYF
-,TRBJ1-1,-,TRBV7-8,TGTGCCAGCAGCTCGGGTAGGCGGGGGCCGCGCACTGAAGCTTTCTTT,CASSSGRRGPRTEAFF
-,TRBJ2-7,-,TRBV21-1,TGTGCCAGCAGCACCCGCCGTGAGCGGGAGACCCACGAGCAGTACTTC,CASSTRRERETHEQYF
-,TRBJ1-1,-,TRBV19,TGTGCCAGTAGTATAGATCTGGCCACGCAGGGCACTGAAGCTTTCTTT,CASSIDLATQGTEAFF
-,TRBJ2-5,TRBD2,TRBV18,TGTGCCAGCTCATCCCGGACTAGCCCCGTGAGCGAGACCCAGTACTTC,CASSSRTSPVSETQYF
few,TRBJ1-1,-,TRBV4-2,TGTGCCAGCAGCCAGGTCGAACAGGGCGCTGAAGCTTTCTTT,CASSQVEQGAEAFF
-,TRBJ2-7,TRBD1,TRBV5-4,TGTGCCAGCAGCTTGCCGAGACGGGACAGGGACTACGAGCAGTACTTC,CASSLPRRDRDYEQYF
-,TRBJ1-2,TRBD1,TRBV14,TGTGCCAGCAGCCCACAGGGGGCTAAGGGCTACACCTTC,CASSPQGAKGYTF
-,TRBJ2-2,-,TRBV5-1,TGCGCCAGCAGCCCTACTATGCAGAACACCGGGGAGCTGTTTTTT,CASSPTMQNTGELFF
-,TRBJ1-6,-,TRBV28,TGTGCCAGCAGCCCGTTTGGCAGATTTCCTTCACCCCTCCACTTT,CASSPFGRFPSPLHF
-,TRBJ2-2,TRBD1,TRBV24-1,TGTGCCACCCTTGGGACAGCCACCGGGGAGCTGTTTTTT,CATLGTATGELFF
-,TRBJ2-2,TRBD1,TRBV5-1,TGCGCCAGCAGCTTGGAAGGGACAGCCGGGGAGCTGTTTTTT,CASSLEGTAGELFF
-,TRBJ2-7,TRBD2,TRBV5-1,TGCGCCAGCAGCCAGGGACCCTGGGAGCGGGGCTCCTACGAGCAGTACTTC,CASSQGPWERGSYEQYF
once,TRBJ1-5,-,TRBV27,TGTGCCAGCAGTTTCCCCGATCAGCCCCAGCATTTT,CASSFPDQPQHF
-,TRBJ1-1,-,TRBV5-4,TGTGCCAGCAGCGCCGGAGGTTGGGGGAACACTGAAGCTTTCTTT,CASSAGGWGNTEAFF
-,TRBJ2-1,-,TRBV6-1,TGTGCCAGCAGTGAATTGCCGTATGAGAATGAGCAGTTCTTC,CASSELPYENEQFF